This TCR beta chain is from a study of OX40 agonist ivuxolimab in advanced cancers. Study details: Among those enrolled, mean age was about 58 years (range 23 to 79) and over 70% were male.

Blood sampling was done at baseline, cycle 4 day 1, and cycle 7 day 1. Profiling relied on immunoSEQ multiplex PCR, and the TCRdb table lists in-frame clones only, not all of them. The sample records about 60,000 clones, roughly nine tenths being singletons. The CDR3 is made up of 14 amino acids. Trimming cost V 4 bases and J 4 bases, with 15 bases left between them. Per the germline V gene, CDR1 is SGHNT and CDR2 is YYREEE (reference sequence). This sequence was found in an adult with an advanced solid tumor such as melanoma, head and neck, liver or kidney cancer. Material: CD4+ or CD8+ T cells sorted from blood, obtained in a trial of the OX40 agonist ivuxolimab. The chain couples TRBV5-4 to TRBJ2-7; D possibly corresponds to TRBD2 (6 bases). The DNA for the CDR3 is TGTGCCAGCAGCGGCGGGACGAGTACTTACGAGCAGTACTTC. Protein product: CASSGGTSTYEQYF.